This T cell receptor beta chain was profiled in a study of OX40 agonist ivuxolimab in advanced cancers. As for the study in general: One patient with hepatocellular carcinoma and two with cutaneous melanoma, three in all, had partial responses. The study, taken as a whole, reports: Expanded clones were, on average, more numerous in CD8+ T cells than in CD4+. Certain nonresponders likewise exhibited a low normalized T-cell clonal expansion.

The germline gives CDR1 MGHRA, CDR2 YSYEKL. Trimming at V came to 2 bases and at J to 3 bases, leaving 4 bases not matched to a gene. The CDR3 runs to 14 residues. With regard to this clone: The antigen is undetermined.

Data came from immunoSEQ multiplex PCR; TCRdb stores just in-frame clones and leaves some out. The repertoire holds roughly 17,000 clones, with around 80% as singletons. The chain employs TRBV4-1 and TRBJ2-7; TRBD1 matches at 7 bases. The receptor comes from an adult with an advanced solid tumor such as melanoma, head and neck, liver or kidney cancer. Sequencing was performed on CD4+ or CD8+ T cells sorted from blood, taken in a trial of the OX40 agonist ivuxolimab. The CDR3 is CASSQLTGSYEQYF. Here the CDR3 DNA reads TGCGCCAGCAGCCAACTGACAGGGAGCTACGAGCAGTACTTC.